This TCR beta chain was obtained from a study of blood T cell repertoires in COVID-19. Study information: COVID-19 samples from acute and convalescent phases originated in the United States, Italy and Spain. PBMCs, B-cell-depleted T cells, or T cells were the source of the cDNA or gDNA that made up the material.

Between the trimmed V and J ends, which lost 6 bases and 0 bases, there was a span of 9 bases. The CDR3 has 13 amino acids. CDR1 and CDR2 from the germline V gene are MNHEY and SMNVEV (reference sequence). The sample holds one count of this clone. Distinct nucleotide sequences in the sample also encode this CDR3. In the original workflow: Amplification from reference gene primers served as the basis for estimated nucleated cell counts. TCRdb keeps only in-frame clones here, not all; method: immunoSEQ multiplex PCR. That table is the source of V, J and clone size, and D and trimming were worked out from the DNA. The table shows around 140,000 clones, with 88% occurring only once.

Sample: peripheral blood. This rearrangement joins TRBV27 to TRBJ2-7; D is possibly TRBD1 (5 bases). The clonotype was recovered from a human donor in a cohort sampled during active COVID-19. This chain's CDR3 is CASRGDSSYEQYF. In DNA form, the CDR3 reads TGTGCCAGCAGAGGGGATAGCTCCTACGAGCAGTACTTC.